This T cell receptor beta chain was recorded in a study of CD8 T cells in ankylosing spondylitis. CDR1 is SGHTA and CDR2 is FQGNSA in the germline V gene. The V gene lost 4 bases and the J gene lost 1 base, with 11 bases spanning the gap. The CDR3 loop spans 15 amino acids. Concerning this clonotype: Antigen unknown.

Whole-study results and caveats: Peripheral blood held disease-linked clones only at relatively low frequency, and these were CD8+. Clones tied to disease were said to be significantly enriched in matched ankylosing spondylitis synovial fluid. Reactive arthritis synovial fluid and blood previously showed some of these motif variants. About 8 highly homologous variants made up a TCR beta motif that seemed to typify ankylosing spondylitis blood.

For TCR beta, libraries came from quantitative 5'-RACE with molecular barcodes. TCRdb re-called the 5' RACE reads with MiXCR, one entry per CDR3 protein. This table holds some 800,000 distinct CDR3 sequences, 12% found once. The TCR was taken from a male donor with ankylosing spondylitis. V usage is TRBV7-2 and J usage is TRBJ1-5, with D unclear. Specimen: blood, either unsorted or a sorted T cell fraction (not recorded which). CDR3 nucleotide sequence: TGTGCCAGCAGCTCGCAACCCCTCAGCAATCAGCCCCAGCATTTT. Translation gives CASSSQPLSNQPQHF.